This T cell receptor beta chain originates from a study of blood T cell repertoires in COVID-19. The protocol was immunoSEQ multiplex PCR, while the TCRdb copy is restricted to in-frame clones and leaves out a portion. The table records over 250,000 clones, around 86% of them present only once. This clone was found once. V was clipped by 6 bases and J by 2 bases, with 9 bases between them. CDR3 length: 13 residues. The germline V gene encodes CDR1 KGHDR and CDR2 SFDVKD. Input material: peripheral blood. The chain carries TRBV24-1 and TRBJ1-2, with D possibly TRBD1 on 6 matching bases. The source is a man in his forties or fifties with acute or convalescent COVID-19. In nucleotides, the CDR3 is TGTGCCACCAGTCAGGGACAAAACTATGGCTACACCTTC. Amino acids: CATSQGQNYGYTF.